These T cell receptor beta chains were read from a single sample in a study of shared clonotypes between healthy human individuals. Some clones are missing from TCRdb's copy, which holds only in-frame ones; the method was immunoSEQ multiplex PCR. The sample shows over a million clones, around 97% of them seen only once. The sample was naive CD4+ T cells sorted from blood. Receptors originate from a man aged 25 to 45 in good health. The CDR3 runs from the conserved cysteine through the conserved F or W. D genes are given only for firm matches.

j_gene	d_gene	v_gene	CDR3nt	CDR3aa
TRBJ2-5	TRBD1	TRBV5-1	TGCGCCAGCAGCCCCTCGGGACAGTGGGAGACCCAGTACTTC	CASSPSGQWETQYF
TRBJ2-2	.	TRBV27	TGTGCCAGCAGTTACGTCTCGAACACCGGGGAGCTGTTTTTT	CASSYVSNTGELFF
TRBJ2-1	.	TRBV21-1	TGTGCCAGCAGCAATACAGTGGCCGAAAACAATGAGCAGTTCTTC	CASSNTVAENNEQFF
TRBJ2-7	.	TRBV10-1	TGCGCCAGCAGCTCAACTGCTGGGGAGCAGTACTTC	CASSSTAGEQYF
TRBJ2-1	.	TRBV19	TGTGCCAGTAGTATAGTCGGCGGCAACAATGAGCAGTTCTTC	CASSIVGGNNEQFF
TRBJ2-1	.	TRBV2	TGTGCCAGCAATCCGGGAGAGGGAAGACTCTCCTACAATGAGCAGTTCTTC	CASNPGEGRLSYNEQFF
TRBJ2-7	TRBD2	TRBV6-5	TGTGCCAGCAGTTACGGACTAGCGGAACCCTACGAGCAGTACTTC	CASSYGLAEPYEQYF
TRBJ1-2	.	TRBV28	TGTGCCAGCATCTTCGGGGGATCTGGCTATGGCTACACCTTC	CASIFGGSGYGYTF
TRBJ1-3	TRBD1	TRBV5-1	TGCGCCAGCAGCTTGGCAACAGGGGGCCGGTATAGCACCATATATTTT	CASSLATGGRYSTIYF
TRBJ2-5	.	TRBV6-6	TGTGCCAGCAGTTACTCGATTAGGGAGACCCAGTACTTC	CASSYSIRETQYF
TRBJ1-2	TRBD1	TRBV2	TGTGCCAGCAGTGAGACCGGGACAGCTAACTATGGCTACACCTTC	CASSETGTANYGYTF
TRBJ2-3	.	TRBV5-4	TGTGCCAGCAGCACAGGACAGCTTACGCAGTATTTT	CASSTGQLTQYF
TRBJ1-5	.	TRBV5-8	TGTGCCAGCAGCTTGGAGGGTCATCAGCCCCAGCATTTT	CASSLEGHQPQHF
TRBJ1-2	TRBD1	TRBV18	TGTGCCAGCTCACCGGGGACAGGACACAACTATGGCTACACCTTC	CASSPGTGHNYGYTF
TRBJ2-7	.	TRBV11-2	TGTGCCAGCAGAATCCGTTCGGGACTTCCCTACGAGCAGTACTTC	CASRIRSGLPYEQYF
TRBJ2-7	.	TRBV25-1	TGTGCCAGCAGTGAATATCGCGCGTCGAACGAGCAGTACTTC	CASSEYRASNEQYF